The rows below give T cell receptor beta chains drawn from one sample of a study of blood T cell repertoires in COVID-19. Profiling relied on immunoSEQ multiplex PCR, and the TCRdb table lists in-frame clones only, not all of them. Here the sample spans hundreds of thousands of clones, approximately 86% being singletons. Material for sequencing was PBMCs or T cells enriched from blood (not recorded which). These receptors all come from a woman aged 25-40 years who had been exposed to COVID-19. The CDR3 runs from the conserved cysteine through the conserved F or W. D genes are given only for firm matches. Some rows have no size entry. The others give once, few or many, or a class for an expanded clone.

CASSQQGNEQFF | TGTGCCAGCAGCCAACAGGGTAATGAGCAGTTCTTC | TRBJ2-1 | TRBV7-3 | - | -
CASRLNGNGELFF | TGTGCCAGCCGTCTAAACGGTAACGGGGAGCTGTTTTTT | TRBJ2-2 | TRBV11-3 | - | -
CASLRPNEQFF | TGTGCCAGCCTACGCCCGAATGAGCAGTTCTTC | TRBJ2-1 | TRBV2 | - | -
CASSSPGTDFRGRGQYF | TGCGCCAGCAGCTCGCCCGGGACAGACTTCAGGGGACGGGGGCAGTACTTC | TRBJ2-7 | TRBV5-1 | - | TRBD1
CASREWGRPNEKLFF | TGTGCCAGCCGAGAGTGGGGCAGGCCTAATGAAAAACTGTTTTTT | TRBJ1-4 | TRBV19 | - | -
CASRGSAGELFF | TGTGCCAGCCGCGGATCGGCCGGGGAGCTGTTTTTT | TRBJ2-2 | TRBV11-2 | few | -
CASRQGVREKLFF | TGTGCCAGCCGACAGGGTGTACGAGAAAAACTGTTTTTT | TRBJ1-4 | TRBV2 | - | TRBD1
CASSGTGTSGGAFGSYEQYF | TGTGCCAGCAGCGGAACCGGGACTAGCGGGGGGGCCTTTGGATCCTACGAGCAGTACTTC | TRBJ2-7 | TRBV13 | - | TRBD2
CASSPTSFYEQYF | TGTGCCAGCTCACCAACTAGCTTTTACGAGCAGTACTTC | TRBJ2-7 | TRBV18 | few | -
CASSIRDSETQYF | TGTGCCAGTAGTATCCGGGACTCAGAGACCCAGTACTTC | TRBJ2-5 | TRBV19 | - | -
CASRAGNQPQHF | TGTGCCAGCAGGGCGGGCAATCAGCCCCAGCATTTT | TRBJ1-5 | TRBV27 | - | -
CASSQDTGPLNTEAFF | TGCGCCAGCAGCCAAGATACAGGGCCCTTGAACACTGAAGCTTTCTTT | TRBJ1-1 | TRBV4-1 | - | -
CASSVGTVTYEQYF | TGTGCCAGCAGCGTCGGGACAGTTACCTACGAGCAGTACTTC | TRBJ2-7 | TRBV7-9 | - | TRBD1
CASSWARGSDAEAFF | TGCGCCAGCAGTTGGGCTAGGGGGAGCGACGCTGAAGCTTTCTTT | TRBJ1-1 | TRBV5-1 | - | -
CASSLGPLNGANNEQFF | TGTGCCAGCAGCTTAGGACCCCTGAACGGAGCCAACAATGAGCAGTTCTTC | TRBJ2-1 | TRBV7-7 | - | -
CASSPRQGDLNTEAFF | TGTGCCAGCTCACCACGACAGGGAGATTTGAACACTGAAGCTTTCTTT | TRBJ1-1 | TRBV18 | - | TRBD1
CASKGYSSGVPSPLHF | TGTGCCAGCAAGGGCTATTCGTCAGGGGTGCCCTCACCCCTCCACTTT | TRBJ1-6 | TRBV6-6 | - | -
CASSEDSGGAPETQYF | TGTGCCAGCAGCGAAGATAGCGGGGGGGCCCCAGAGACCCAGTACTTC | TRBJ2-5 | TRBV9 | - | TRBD2
CASSSGTSNTEAFF | TGTGCCAGCAGCTCCGGGACATCGAACACTGAAGCTTTCTTT | TRBJ1-1 | TRBV7-6 | - | -
CSAPGTGAGSGYTF | TGCAGCGCACCCGGGACAGGGGCTGGGTCTGGCTACACCTTC | TRBJ1-2 | TRBV29-1 | - | TRBD1
CASSSQGNTGYTF | TGTGCCAGCAGTTCCCAGGGTAATACGGGCTACACCTTC | TRBJ1-2 | TRBV6-5 | few | -
CASSPLAGGRDTQYF | TGTGCCAGCAGTCCCTTGGCGGGGGGGCGTGATACGCAGTATTTT | TRBJ2-3 | TRBV27 | - | TRBD2
CAWSVSGKTEAFF | TGTGCCTGGAGTGTATCGGGAAAGACTGAAGCTTTCTTT | TRBJ1-1 | TRBV30 | - | -
CASSKGVKAGGGSNQPQHF | TGTGCCAGCAGCAAAGGGGTGAAAGCAGGTGGAGGGAGCAATCAGCCCCAGCATTTT | TRBJ1-5 | TRBV21-1 | - | -
CASSERGGMDEKLFF | TGTGCCAGCAGCGAGAGGGGGGGCATGGATGAAAAACTGTTTTTT | TRBJ1-4 | TRBV2 | few | -
CAISDMYQPQHF | TGTGCCATCAGTGATATGTATCAGCCCCAGCATTTT | TRBJ1-5 | TRBV10-3 | - | -
CASSIRGGKSYNEQFF | TGTGCCAGTAGTATTCGGGGGGGCAAATCCTACAATGAGCAGTTCTTC | TRBJ2-1 | TRBV19 | few | TRBD2
CASTPARDEQFF | TGTGCCAGCACCCCCGCGCGGGATGAGCAGTTCTTC | TRBJ2-1 | TRBV28 | - | -
CAWSVGTGGDEQFF | TGTGCCTGGAGTGTGGGGACAGGGGGCGATGAGCAGTTCTTC | TRBJ2-1 | TRBV30 | - | TRBD1
CASSSSGGSWDTQYF | TGTGCCAGCAGCTCTAGCGGGGGCTCGTGGGATACGCAGTATTTT | TRBJ2-3 | TRBV7-3 | - | TRBD2
CAISETGGSPLHF | TGTGCCATCAGTGAGACAGGGGGGTCACCCCTCCACTTT | TRBJ1-6 | TRBV10-3 | - | TRBD1